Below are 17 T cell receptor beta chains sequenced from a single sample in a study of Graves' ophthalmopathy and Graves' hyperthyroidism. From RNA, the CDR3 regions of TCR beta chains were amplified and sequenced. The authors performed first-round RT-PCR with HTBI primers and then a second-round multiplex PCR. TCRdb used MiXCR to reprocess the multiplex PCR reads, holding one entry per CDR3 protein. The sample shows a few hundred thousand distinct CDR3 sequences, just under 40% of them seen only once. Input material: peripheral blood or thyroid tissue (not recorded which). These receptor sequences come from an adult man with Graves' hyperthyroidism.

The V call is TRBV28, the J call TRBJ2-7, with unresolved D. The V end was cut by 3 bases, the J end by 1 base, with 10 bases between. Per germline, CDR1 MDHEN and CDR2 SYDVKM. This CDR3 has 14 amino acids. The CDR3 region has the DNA TGTGCCAGCAGTTTTGACACATTATCCTACGAGCAGTACTTC. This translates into CASSFDTLSYEQYF. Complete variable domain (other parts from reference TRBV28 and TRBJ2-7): DVKVTQSSRYLVKRTGEKVFLECVQDMDHENMFWYRQDPGLGLRLIYFSYDVKMKEKGDIPEGYSVSREKKERFSLILESASTNQTSMYLCASSFDTLSYEQYFGPGTRLTVT.

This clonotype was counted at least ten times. CDR3 nucleotide sequence: TGTGCCAGCAGCTTAGTCGGTGGCGGAGCGACAACTAATGAAAAACTGTTTTTT. It translates to CASSLVGGGATTNEKLFF. The rearrangement joins TRBV7-9 to TRBJ1-4, with no clear D. Trimming left V 1 base short and J 0 bases short, with 15 bases between. Germline lookup yields CDR1 SEHNR and CDR2 FQNEAQ (reference sequence). The CDR3 spans 18 residues. The whole variable domain, filled in from reference TRBV7-9 and TRBJ1-4, reads DTGVSQNPRHKITKRGQNVTFRCDPISEHNRLYWYRQTLGQGPEFLTYFQNEAQLEKSRLLSDRFSAERPKGSFSTLEIQRTEQGDSAMYLCASSLVGGGATTNEKLFFGSGTQLSVL.

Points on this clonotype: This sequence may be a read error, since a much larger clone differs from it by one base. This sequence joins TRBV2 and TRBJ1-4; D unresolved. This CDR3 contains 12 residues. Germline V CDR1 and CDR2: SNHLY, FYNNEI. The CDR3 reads CTSSHGDEKLFF. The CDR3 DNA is TGTACCAGCAGTCACGGGGATGAAAAACTGTTTTTT.

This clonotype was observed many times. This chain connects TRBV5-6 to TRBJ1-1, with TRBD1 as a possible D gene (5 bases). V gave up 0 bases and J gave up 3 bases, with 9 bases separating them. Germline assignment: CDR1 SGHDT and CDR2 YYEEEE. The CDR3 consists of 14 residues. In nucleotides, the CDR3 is TGTGCCAGCAGCTTGGAACAGGCATACACTGAAGCTTTCTTT. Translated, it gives CASSLEQAYTEAFF.

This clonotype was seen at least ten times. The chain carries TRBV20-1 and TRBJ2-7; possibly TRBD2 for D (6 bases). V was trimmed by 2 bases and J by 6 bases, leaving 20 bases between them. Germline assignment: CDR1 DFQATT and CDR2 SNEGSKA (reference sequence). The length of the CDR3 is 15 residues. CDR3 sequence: CSARSAGLGQGEQYF. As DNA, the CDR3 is TGCAGTGCTAGATCGGCGGGACTGGGGCAGGGCGAGCAGTACTTC.

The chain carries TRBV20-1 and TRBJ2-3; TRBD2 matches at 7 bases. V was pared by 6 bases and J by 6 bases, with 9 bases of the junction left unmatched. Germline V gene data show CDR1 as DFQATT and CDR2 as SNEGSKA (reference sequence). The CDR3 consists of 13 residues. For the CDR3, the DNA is TGCAGTGCAACGGGACTACTCATGGATACGCAGTATTTT. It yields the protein CSATGLLMDTQYF.

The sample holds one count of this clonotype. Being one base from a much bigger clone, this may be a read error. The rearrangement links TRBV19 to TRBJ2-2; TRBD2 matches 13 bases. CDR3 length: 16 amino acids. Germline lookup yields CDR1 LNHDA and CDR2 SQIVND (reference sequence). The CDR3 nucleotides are TGTGCCAGTAGAACTAGCGGGGGGGCCCTGACCGGGGAGCTGTCTTTT. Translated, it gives CASRTSGGALTGELSF.

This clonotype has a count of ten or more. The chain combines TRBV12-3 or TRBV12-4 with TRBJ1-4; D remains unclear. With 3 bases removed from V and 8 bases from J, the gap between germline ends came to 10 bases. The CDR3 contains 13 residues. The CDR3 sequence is CASSLNWGEKLFF. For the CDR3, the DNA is TGTGCCAGCAGTTTGAACTGGGGAGAAAAACTGTTTTTT.

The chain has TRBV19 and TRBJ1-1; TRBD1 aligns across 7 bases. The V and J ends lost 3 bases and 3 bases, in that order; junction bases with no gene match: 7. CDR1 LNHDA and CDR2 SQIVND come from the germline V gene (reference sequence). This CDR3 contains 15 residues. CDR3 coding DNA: TGTGCCAGTAGTATCTTAACAGGGGTGGACACTGAAGCTTTCTTT. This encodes CASSILTGVDTEAFF.

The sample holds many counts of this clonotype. In DNA, the CDR3 is TGTGCCAGCAGCTTGCTACTAAGGGACAGAAAAAAACTGTTTTTT. Translated, it gives CASSLLLRDRKKLFF. The chain has TRBV5-8 and TRBJ1-4, with 7 bases lining up with TRBD1. The V gene end was trimmed by 1 base and the J gene end by 9 bases; junction bases not matched to a gene: 9. CDR1 and CDR2 from the germline V gene are SGHTS and YDEGEE. The CDR3 loop spans 15 amino acids.

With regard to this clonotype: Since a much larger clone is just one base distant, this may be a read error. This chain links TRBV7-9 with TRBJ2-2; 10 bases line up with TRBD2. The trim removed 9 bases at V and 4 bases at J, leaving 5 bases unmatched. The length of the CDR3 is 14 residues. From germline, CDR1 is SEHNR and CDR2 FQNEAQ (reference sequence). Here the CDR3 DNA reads TGTGCCAGTATTAGCGGGGGGACCACCGGGGAGCTGTTTTTT. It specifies CASISGGTTGELFF.

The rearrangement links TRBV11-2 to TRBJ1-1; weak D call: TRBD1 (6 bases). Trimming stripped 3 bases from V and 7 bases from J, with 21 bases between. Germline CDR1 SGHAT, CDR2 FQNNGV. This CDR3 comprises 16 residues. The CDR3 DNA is TGTGCCAGCAGCTTTCCTGCAGGGCACGACAGGATTGAAGCTTTCTTT. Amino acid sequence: CASSFPAGHDRIEAFF.

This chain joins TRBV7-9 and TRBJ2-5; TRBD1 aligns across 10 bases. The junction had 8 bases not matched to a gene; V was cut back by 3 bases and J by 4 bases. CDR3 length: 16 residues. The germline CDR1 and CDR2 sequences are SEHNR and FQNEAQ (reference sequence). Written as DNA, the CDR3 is TGTGCCAGCAGCTTCCGGGACAGGGGCGGAGGAGAGACCCAGTACTTC. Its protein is CASSFRDRGGGETQYF.

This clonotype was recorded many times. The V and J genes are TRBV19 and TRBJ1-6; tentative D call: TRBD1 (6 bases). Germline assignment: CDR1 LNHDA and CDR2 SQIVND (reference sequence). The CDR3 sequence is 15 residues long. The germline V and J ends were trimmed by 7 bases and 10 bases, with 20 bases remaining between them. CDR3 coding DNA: TGTGCCAGTACGCCCCTACAGGGCGCCACCTCACCCCTCCACTTT. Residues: CASTPLQGATSPLHF. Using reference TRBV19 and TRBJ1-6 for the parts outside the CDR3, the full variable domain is DGGITQSPKYLFRKEGQNVTLSCEQNLNHDAMYWYRQDPGQGLRLIYYSQIVNDFQKGDIAEGYSVSREKKESFPLTVTSAQKNPTAFYLCASTPLQGATSPLHFGNGTRLTVT.

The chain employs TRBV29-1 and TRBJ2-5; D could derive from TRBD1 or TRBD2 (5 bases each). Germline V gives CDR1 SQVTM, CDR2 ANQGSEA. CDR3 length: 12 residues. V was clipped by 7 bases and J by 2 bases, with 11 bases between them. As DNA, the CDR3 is TGCAGCGCCGGGACGTATCAAGAGACCCAGTACTTC. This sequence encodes CSAGTYQETQYF.

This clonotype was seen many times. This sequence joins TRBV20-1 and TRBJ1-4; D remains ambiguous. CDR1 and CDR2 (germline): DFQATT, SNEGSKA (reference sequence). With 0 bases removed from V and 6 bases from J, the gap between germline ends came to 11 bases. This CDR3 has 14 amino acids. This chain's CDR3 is CSAREVGRDEKLFF. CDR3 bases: TGCAGTGCTAGAGAAGTAGGACGGGATGAAAAACTGTTTTTT.

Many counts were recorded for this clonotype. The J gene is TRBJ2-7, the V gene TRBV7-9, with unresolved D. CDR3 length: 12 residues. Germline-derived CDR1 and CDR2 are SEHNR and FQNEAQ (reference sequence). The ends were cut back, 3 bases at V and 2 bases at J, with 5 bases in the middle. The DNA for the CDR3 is TGTGCCAGCAGCTTCTCCCCCTACGAGCAGTACTTC. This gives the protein CASSFSPYEQYF. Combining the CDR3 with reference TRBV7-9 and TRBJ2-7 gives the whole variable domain DTGVSQNPRHKITKRGQNVTFRCDPISEHNRLYWYRQTLGQGPEFLTYFQNEAQLEKSRLLSDRFSAERPKGSFSTLEIQRTEQGDSAMYLCASSFSPYEQYFGPGTRLTVT.